The text below deals with one T cell receptor (beta chain). This entry belongs to a study of blood T cell repertoires in COVID-19. Profiling relied on immunoSEQ multiplex PCR, and the TCRdb table lists in-frame clones only, not all of them. This table holds under 300,000 clones, roughly nine tenths found once. This CDR3 region has 16 residues. V gave up 4 bases and J gave up 4 bases; unmatched junction bases: 12. CDR1 is SGDLS, CDR2 YYNGEE, per germline. The sequencing sample was made of PBMCs or T cells enriched from blood (not recorded which). The chain employs TRBV9 and TRBJ2-7; 9 nucleotides line up with TRBD1. The receptor comes from a human donor in a cohort exposed to, infected with or recovered from COVID-19 (not recorded which). The donor label of this sample is uncertain. The DNA for the CDR3 is TGTGCCAGCAGCTACGGACCGGGACAGGGAACATACGAGCAGTACTTC. It encodes CASSYGPGQGTYEQYF.